This T cell receptor (beta chain) was sequenced for a study of blood T cell repertoires in COVID-19. Study as a whole: Acute and convalescent COVID-19 samples came from the United States, Italy and Spain.

Original analysis: Amplification of reference gene primers provided the estimated nucleated cell counts. The method was immunoSEQ multiplex PCR; TCRdb's version includes in-frame clones alone and lacks a portion of them. V and J calls and clone size are copied from that table; D and trimming were computed from the DNA. Of under 200,000 clones detected, around nine tenths appear once; the ten largest clones hold approximately 6%. V was clipped by 10 bases and J by 3 bases; unmatched bases: 7. Germline CDR1 LNHDA, CDR2 SQIVND (reference sequence). This CDR3 region has 14 residues. The receptor's source is a man aged 35-49 years with active or convalescent COVID-19. Source material: peripheral blood. The chain employs TRBV19 and TRBJ2-1, with 9 nucleotides matching TRBD1. The DNA of the CDR3 is TGTGCCACCTCCGGGACAGGGATCTACAATGAGCAGTTCTTC. Its protein is CATSGTGIYNEQFF.